These 10 T cell receptor beta chains were sequenced from one sample in a study of CD8+CD57+ T cells in acquired aplastic anemia. Genomic DNA acted as the template from which TCR beta VDJ combination and CDR3 sequence profiling were carried out. TCRdb re-analysed the reads in MiXCR, keeping a single row per CDR3 protein. The data show around 50,000 distinct CDR3 sequences, around 69% seen once. The sample consisted of sorted CD4+, CD8+, or CD8+CD57+ T cells (not recorded which) from PBMCs. The origin of the receptors is a human donor in good health, serving as a control.

The chain uses TRBV10-3 and TRBJ1-1; a possible D gene is TRBD1 (6 bases). The CDR3 runs 14 residues. Trimming cost V 6 bases and J 11 bases, with 22 bases left between them. Germline CDR1 ENHRY, CDR2 SYGVKD. This CDR3 reads CAISGAGGAIRAFF. The DNA of the CDR3 is TGTGCCATCAGCGGAGCGGGGGGCGCGATTAGGGCTTTCTTT.

The V and J genes are TRBV19 and TRBJ2-1; TRBD2 matches 11 bases. The CDR3 consists of 15 residues. The germline V gene has CDR1 LNHDA and CDR2 SQIVND (reference sequence). Unmatched junction bases numbered 2, after V lost 0 bases and J lost 7 bases. CDR3 residues: CASSIDRLAGNEQFF. Written as DNA, the CDR3 is TGTGCCAGTAGTATAGACAGACTAGCGGGAAATGAGCAGTTCTTC.

This clonotype has ten or more counts. The chain recombines TRBV5-6 with TRBJ2-5; D uncertain. The germline CDR1 and CDR2 sequences are SGHDT and YYEEEE. With 4 bases removed from V and 5 bases from J, the gap between germline ends came to 9 bases. The CDR3 consists of 12 residues. CDR3 in DNA: TGTGCCAGCAGCCCTGGACGGGAGACCCAGTACTTC. Translation: CASSPGRETQYF.

In this sample, this clonotype turned up once. The chain employs TRBV29-1 and TRBJ2-1, with D maybe TRBD2 (6 bases). The V gene's germline CDR1 is SQVTM and CDR2 ANQGSEA. Between the trimmed V and J ends, which lost 7 bases and 10 bases, there was a span of 17 bases. The CDR3 contains 12 residues. This CDR3 is CSAALGGNEQFF. The CDR3 DNA reads as TGCAGCGCCGCCCTCGGGGGAAACGAGCAGTTCTTC.

The CDR3 DNA follows: TGTGCCAGCAGTCCTCGGACAGGGGGTCAGCCCCAGCATTTT. Its translation is CASSPRTGGQPQHF. This chain uses TRBV25-1 with TRBJ1-5, with TRBD1 identical over 10 bases. Germline V gene lookup returns CDR1 MGHDK and CDR2 SYGVNS. The CDR3 runs 14 residues. J gave up 6 bases and V 5 bases, and 4 bases lay outside the gene matches.

The chain carries TRBV20-1 and TRBJ1-6; D is ambiguous. The V end was cut by 3 bases, the J end by 5 bases, with 8 bases between. The germline V gene encodes CDR1 DFQATT and CDR2 SNEGSKA (reference sequence). This CDR3 has 13 amino acids. DNA for the CDR3: TGCAGTGCTAGGGCCTCTCATAATTCACCCCTCCACTTT. Its translation is CSARASHNSPLHF.

V and J are TRBV30 and TRBJ1-2; unclear D gene. V lost 1 base to trimming and J lost 14 bases, with 11 bases between them. Looked up from germline, CDR1 is GTSNPN and CDR2 is SVGIG (reference sequence). CDR3 length equals 10 residues. The CDR3 reads CAWSGTVNTF. As DNA, the CDR3 is TGTGCCTGGAGTGGGACGGTTAATACCTTC.

The V and J genes are TRBV19 and TRBJ2-7; 7 bases fit TRBD1. Germline trimming cut 10 bases from V and 3 bases from J; bases unmatched to any gene: 27. CDR3 length: 19 amino acids. Germline CDR1 LNHDA, CDR2 SQIVND (reference sequence). As DNA, the CDR3 is TGTGCCATCCCGGGGACGGACTTTGCCGGGACAGAGGGAATCTACGAGCAGTACTTC. This codes for CAIPGTDFAGTEGIYEQYF.

CDR3 DNA sequence: TGTGCCATCAGCGCCCTTGGAGGGGGGAACACTGAAGCTTTCTTT. Encoded protein: CAISALGGGNTEAFF. This chain uses TRBV10-3 with TRBJ1-1, with D tentatively TRBD1 (6 bases). Per the germline V gene, CDR1 is ENHRY and CDR2 is SYGVKD. There are 15 residues in the CDR3. V was clipped by 6 bases and J by 1 base, with 15 bases between them.

J is TRBJ2-7 and V is TRBV24-1, with TRBD1 identical over 8 bases. The CDR3 is 15 residues long. V shed 6 bases, J shed 4 bases, and the junction held 10 bases outside the gene matches. The germline V gene has CDR1 KGHDR and CDR2 SFDVKD. CDR3 sequence (DNA): TGTGCCACCAGTCCCCTCCCAGGGGGCCAATACGAGCAGTACTTC. It specifies CATSPLPGGQYEQYF.